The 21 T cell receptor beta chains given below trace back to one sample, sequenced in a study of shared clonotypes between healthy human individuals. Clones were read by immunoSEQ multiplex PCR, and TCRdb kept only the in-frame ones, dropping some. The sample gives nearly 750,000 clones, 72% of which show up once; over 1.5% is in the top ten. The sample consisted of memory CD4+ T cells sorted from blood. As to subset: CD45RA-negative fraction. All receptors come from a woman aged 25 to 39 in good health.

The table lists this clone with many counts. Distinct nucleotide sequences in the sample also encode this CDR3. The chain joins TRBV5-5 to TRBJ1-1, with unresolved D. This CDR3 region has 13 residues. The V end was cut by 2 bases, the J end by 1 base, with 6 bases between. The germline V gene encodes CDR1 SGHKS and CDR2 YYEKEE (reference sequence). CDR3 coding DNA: TGTGCCAGCAGCTTTTTGCCGAACACTGAAGCTTTCTTT. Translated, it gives CASSFLPNTEAFF.

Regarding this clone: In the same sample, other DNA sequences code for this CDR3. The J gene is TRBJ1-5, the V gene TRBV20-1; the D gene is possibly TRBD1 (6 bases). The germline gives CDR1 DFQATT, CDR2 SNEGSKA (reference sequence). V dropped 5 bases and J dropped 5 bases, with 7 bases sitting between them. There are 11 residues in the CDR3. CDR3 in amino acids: CSAGGHQPQHF. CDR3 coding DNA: TGCAGTGCTGGGGGCCATCAGCCCCAGCATTTT.

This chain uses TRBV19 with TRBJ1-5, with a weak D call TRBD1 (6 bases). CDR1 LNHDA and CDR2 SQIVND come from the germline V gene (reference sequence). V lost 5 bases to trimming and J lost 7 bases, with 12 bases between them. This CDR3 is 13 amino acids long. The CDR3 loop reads CASSPQQGQPQHF. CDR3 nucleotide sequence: TGTGCCAGTAGTCCTCAGCAGGGGCAGCCCCAGCATTTT.

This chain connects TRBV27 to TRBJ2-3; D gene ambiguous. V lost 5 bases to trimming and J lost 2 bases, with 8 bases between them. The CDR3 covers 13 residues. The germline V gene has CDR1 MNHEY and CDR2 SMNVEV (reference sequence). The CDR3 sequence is CASSDPYTDTQYF. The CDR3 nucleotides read TGTGCCAGCAGTGACCCCTACACAGATACGCAGTATTTT.

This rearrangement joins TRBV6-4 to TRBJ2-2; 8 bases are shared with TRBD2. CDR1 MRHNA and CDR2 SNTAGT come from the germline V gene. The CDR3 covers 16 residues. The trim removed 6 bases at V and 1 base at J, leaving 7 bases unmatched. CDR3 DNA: TGTGCCAGCAGACGGTTAGCGGGACTGAACACCGGGGAGCTGTTTTTT. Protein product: CASRRLAGLNTGELFF.

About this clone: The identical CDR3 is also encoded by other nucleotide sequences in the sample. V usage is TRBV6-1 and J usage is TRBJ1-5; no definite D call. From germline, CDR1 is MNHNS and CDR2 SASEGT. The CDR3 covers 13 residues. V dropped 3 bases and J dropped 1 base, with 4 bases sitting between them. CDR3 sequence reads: CASSEPSNQPQHF. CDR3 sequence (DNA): TGTGCCAGCAGTGAGCCCAGCAATCAGCCCCAGCATTTT.

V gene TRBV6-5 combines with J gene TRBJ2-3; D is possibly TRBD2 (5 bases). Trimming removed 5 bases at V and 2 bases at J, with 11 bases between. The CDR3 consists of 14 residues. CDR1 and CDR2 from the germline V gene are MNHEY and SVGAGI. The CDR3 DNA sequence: TGTGCCAGCAGTAAATACGGGGTCACAGATACGCAGTATTTT. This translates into CASSKYGVTDTQYF.

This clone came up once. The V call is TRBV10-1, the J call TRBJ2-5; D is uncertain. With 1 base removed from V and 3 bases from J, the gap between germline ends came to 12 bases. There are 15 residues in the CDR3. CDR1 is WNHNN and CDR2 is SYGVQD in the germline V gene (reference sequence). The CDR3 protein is CASSEFLTSEETQYF. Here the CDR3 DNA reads TGCGCCAGCAGTGAGTTCCTTACCTCGGAAGAGACCCAGTACTTC.

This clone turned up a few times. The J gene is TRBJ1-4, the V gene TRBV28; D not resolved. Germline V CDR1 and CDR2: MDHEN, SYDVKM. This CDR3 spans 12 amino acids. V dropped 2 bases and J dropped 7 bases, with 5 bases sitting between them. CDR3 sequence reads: CASSLRVEKLFF. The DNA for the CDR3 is TGTGCCAGCAGTTTACGGGTTGAAAAACTGTTTTTT.

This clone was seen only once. CDR3 DNA: TGCGCCAGCAGCCAATCGGACAGGGCGGGCTCGCAGCCCCAGCATTTT. Its protein is CASSQSDRAGSQPQHF. V is TRBV4-1 and J is TRBJ1-5; 8 bases fit TRBD1. The CDR3 length is 16 residues. J was trimmed by 7 bases and V by 2 bases; bases with no gene match: 10. The germline V gene has CDR1 MGHRA and CDR2 YSYEKL.

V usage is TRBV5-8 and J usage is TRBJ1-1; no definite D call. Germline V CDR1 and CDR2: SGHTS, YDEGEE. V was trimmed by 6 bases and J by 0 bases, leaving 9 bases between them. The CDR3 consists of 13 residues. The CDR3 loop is CASKAQLNTEAFF. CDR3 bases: TGTGCCAGCAAGGCCCAACTGAACACTGAAGCTTTCTTT.

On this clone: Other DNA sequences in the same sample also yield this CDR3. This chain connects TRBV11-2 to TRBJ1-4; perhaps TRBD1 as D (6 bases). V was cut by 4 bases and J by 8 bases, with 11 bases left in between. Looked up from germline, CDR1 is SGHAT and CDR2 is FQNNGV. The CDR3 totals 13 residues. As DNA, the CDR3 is TGTGCCAGCAGCTCCCTTGGGGGCGAAAAACTGTTTTTT. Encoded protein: CASSSLGGEKLFF.

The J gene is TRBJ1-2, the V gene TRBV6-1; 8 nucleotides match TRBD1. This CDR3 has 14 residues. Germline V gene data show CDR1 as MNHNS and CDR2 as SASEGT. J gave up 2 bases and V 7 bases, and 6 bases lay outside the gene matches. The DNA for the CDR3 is TGTGCCAGCAAATATGACAGGGGCAACTATGGCTACACCTTC. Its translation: CASKYDRGNYGYTF.

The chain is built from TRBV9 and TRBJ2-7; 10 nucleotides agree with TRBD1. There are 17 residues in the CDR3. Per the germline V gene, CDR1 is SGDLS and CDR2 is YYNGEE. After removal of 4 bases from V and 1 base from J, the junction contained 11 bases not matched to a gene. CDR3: CASSYSAGTGVSYEQYF. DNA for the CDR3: TGTGCCAGCAGCTACAGCGCCGGGACAGGGGTTTCCTACGAGCAGTACTTC.

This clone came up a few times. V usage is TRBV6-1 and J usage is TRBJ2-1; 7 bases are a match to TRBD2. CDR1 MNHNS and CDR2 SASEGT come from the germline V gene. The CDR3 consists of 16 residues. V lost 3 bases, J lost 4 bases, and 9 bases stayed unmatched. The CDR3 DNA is TGTGCCAGCAGTGATATTGCGGGGGTTATTTACAATGAGCAGTTCTTC. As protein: CASSDIAGVIYNEQFF.

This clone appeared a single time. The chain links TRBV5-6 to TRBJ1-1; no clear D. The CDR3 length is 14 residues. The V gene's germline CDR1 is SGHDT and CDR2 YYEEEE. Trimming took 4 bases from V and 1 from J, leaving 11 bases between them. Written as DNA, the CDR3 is TGTGCCAGCAGCATCCGGGGTCGGAACACTGAAGCTTTCTTT. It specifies CASSIRGRNTEAFF.

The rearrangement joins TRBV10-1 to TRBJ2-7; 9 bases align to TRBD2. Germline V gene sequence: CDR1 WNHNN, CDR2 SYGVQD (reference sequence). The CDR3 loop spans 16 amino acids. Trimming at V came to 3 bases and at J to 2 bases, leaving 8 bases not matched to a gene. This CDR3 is CASSDSGLATPYEQYF. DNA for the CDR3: TGCGCCAGCAGTGATTCTGGACTAGCGACACCCTACGAGCAGTACTTC.

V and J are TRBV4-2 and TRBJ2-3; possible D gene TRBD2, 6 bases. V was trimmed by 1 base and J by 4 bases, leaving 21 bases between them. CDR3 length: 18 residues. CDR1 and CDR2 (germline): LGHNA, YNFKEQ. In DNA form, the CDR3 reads TGTGCCAGCAGCCAAGCGGGACGGGGGACGAGAACCCCAGATACGCAGTATTTT. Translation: CASSQAGRGTRTPDTQYF.

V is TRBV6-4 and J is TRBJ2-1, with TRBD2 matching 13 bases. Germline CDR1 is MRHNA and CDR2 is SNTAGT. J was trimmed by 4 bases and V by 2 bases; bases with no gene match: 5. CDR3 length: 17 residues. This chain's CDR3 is CASSDGGTSGDYNEQFF. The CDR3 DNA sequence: TGTGCCAGCAGTGACGGTGGGACTAGCGGGGATTACAATGAGCAGTTCTTC.

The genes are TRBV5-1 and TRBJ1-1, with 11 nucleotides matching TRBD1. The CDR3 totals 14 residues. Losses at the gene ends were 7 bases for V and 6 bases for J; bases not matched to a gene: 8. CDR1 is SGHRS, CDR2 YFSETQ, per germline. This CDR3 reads CASGPGQGASEAFF. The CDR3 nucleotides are TGCGCCAGCGGGCCCGGACAGGGGGCTTCTGAAGCTTTCTTT.

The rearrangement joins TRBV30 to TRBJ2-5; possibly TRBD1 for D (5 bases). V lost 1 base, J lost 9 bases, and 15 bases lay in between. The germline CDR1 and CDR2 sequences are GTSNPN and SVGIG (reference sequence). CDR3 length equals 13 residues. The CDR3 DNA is TGTGCCTGGAGTGGAGCAGGGTTGAGCCCCCAGTACTTC. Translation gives CAWSGAGLSPQYF.